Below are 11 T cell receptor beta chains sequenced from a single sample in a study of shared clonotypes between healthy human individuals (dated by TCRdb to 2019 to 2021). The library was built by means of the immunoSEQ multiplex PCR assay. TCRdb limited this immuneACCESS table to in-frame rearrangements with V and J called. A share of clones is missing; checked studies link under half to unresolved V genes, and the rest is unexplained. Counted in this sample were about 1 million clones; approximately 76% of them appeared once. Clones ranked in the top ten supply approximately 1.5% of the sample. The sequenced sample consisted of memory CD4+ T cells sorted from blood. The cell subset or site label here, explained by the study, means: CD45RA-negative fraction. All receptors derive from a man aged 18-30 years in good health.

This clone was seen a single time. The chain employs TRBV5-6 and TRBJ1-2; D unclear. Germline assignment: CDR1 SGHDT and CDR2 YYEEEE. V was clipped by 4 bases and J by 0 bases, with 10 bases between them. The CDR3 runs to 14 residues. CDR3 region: CASSPSRANYGYTF. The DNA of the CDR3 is TGTGCCAGCAGCCCAAGTCGAGCTAACTATGGCTACACCTTC.

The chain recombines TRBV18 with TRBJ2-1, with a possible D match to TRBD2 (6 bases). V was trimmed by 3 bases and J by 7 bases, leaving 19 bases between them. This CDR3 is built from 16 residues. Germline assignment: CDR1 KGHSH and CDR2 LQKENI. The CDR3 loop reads CASSPLGGPSKNEQFF. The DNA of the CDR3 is TGTGCCAGCTCACCGTTGGGGGGACCTTCGAAGAATGAGCAGTTCTTC.

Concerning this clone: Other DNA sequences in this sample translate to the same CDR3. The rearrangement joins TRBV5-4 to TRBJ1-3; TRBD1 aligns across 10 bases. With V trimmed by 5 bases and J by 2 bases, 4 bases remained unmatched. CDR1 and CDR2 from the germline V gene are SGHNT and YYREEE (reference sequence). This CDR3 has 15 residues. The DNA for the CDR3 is TGTGCCAGCAGACCCGGGACAGGGGCTGGAAACACCATATATTTT. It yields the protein CASRPGTGAGNTIYF.

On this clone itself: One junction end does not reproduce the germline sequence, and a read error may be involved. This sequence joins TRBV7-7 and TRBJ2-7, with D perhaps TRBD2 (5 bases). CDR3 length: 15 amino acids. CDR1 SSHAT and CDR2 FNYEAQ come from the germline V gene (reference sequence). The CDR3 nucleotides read TGTGCTAGCAGTCCCATACAAGGACTTACCTACGAGCAGTACTTC. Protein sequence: CASSPIQGLTYEQYF.

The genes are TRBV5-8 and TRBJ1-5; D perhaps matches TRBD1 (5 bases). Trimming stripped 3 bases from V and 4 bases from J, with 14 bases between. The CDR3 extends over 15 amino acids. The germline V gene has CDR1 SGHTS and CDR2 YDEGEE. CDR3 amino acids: CASSSGELGNQPQHF. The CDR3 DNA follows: TGTGCCAGCAGCTCGGGGGAGTTGGGAAATCAGCCCCAGCATTTT.

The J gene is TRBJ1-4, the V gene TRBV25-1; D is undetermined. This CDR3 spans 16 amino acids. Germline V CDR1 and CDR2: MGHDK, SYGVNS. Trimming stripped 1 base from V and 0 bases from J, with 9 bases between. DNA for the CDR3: TGTGCCAGCAGTGAATTTGGGAGGTCAACTAATGAAAAACTGTTTTTT. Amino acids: CASSEFGRSTNEKLFF. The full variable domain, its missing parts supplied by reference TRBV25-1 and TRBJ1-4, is EADIYQTPRYLVIGTGKKITLECSQTMGHDKMYWYQQDPGMELHLIHYSYGVNSTEKGDLSSESTVSRIRTEHFPLTLESARPSHTSQYLCASSEFGRSTNEKLFFGSGTQLSVL.

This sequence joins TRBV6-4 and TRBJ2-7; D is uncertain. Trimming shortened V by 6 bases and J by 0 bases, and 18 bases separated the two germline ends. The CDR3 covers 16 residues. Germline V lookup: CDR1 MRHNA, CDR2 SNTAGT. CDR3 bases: TGTGCCAGCAGCCTTACTTTGACCGCCGCCTCCTACGAGCAGTACTTC. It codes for CASSLTLTAASYEQYF.

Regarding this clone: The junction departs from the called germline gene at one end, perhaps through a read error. CDR3 in DNA: TGTGCCAGCAGCTTACGCGCTACAGGGACAGGAGATCAGTCCCAGCATTTT. Protein: CASSLRATGTGDQSQHF. The chain has TRBV7-2 and TRBJ1-5, with 8 bases matching TRBD1. Germline V gene data show CDR1 as SGHTA and CDR2 as FQGNSA. The CDR3 consists of 17 residues.

The CDR3: CASKGRGASTDTQYF. CDR3 DNA: TGTGCCAGCAAGGGACGGGGGGCTAGCACAGATACGCAGTATTTT. V is TRBV2 and J is TRBJ2-3, with D possibly TRBD2 on 7 matching bases. Germline V gene lookup returns CDR1 SNHLY and CDR2 FYNNEI. Trimming shortened V by 7 bases and J by 0 bases, and 14 bases separated the two germline ends. The CDR3 is 15 amino acids.

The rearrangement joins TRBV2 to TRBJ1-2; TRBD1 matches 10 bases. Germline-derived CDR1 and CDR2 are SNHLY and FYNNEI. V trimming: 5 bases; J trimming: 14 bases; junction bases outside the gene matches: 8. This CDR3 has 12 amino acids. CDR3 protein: CASSMRDRGLTF. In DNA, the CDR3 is TGTGCCAGCAGTATGAGGGACAGGGGTTTAACCTTC. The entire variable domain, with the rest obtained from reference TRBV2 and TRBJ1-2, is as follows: EPEVTQTPSHQVTQMGQEVILRCVPISNHLYFYWYRQILGQKVEFLVSFYNNEISEKSEIFDDQFSVERPDGSNFTLKIRSTKLEDSAMYFCASSMRDRGLTFGSGTRLTVV.

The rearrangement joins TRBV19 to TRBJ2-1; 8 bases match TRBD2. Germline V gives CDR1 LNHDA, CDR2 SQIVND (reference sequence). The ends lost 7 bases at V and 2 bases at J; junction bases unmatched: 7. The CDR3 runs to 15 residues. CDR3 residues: CASIARGAPYNEQFF. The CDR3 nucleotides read TGTGCCAGTATCGCGCGGGGGGCACCCTACAATGAGCAGTTCTTC.